These 20 T cell receptor beta chains were sequenced from one sample in a study of control samples from healthy donors and cancer patients. Assay: immunoSEQ multiplex PCR; the TCRdb copy retains only in-frame clones and omits some. The repertoire includes roughly 69,000 clones, about 83% of them detected once, and 15% to 18% sits in the top ten. The sample taken for sequencing was blood. These receptors came from a man aged 60 to 69 in good health.

V usage is TRBV6-5 and J usage is TRBJ2-1, with TRBD2 matching over 12 bases. Germline trimming cut 6 bases from V and 7 bases from J; bases unmatched to any gene: 7. The CDR3 has 15 residues. Germline CDR1 reads MNHEY; CDR2 reads SVGAGI. The CDR3 nucleotides are TGTGCCAGCAGCCCGACTAGCGGGAGAAAGAATGAGCAGTTCTTC. Residues: CASSPTSGRKNEQFF.

This clone appeared once. This chain connects TRBV2 to TRBJ1-6, with 8 bases matching TRBD1. This CDR3 spans 17 amino acids. CDR1 and CDR2 from the germline V gene are SNHLY and FYNNEI. Trimming cost V 3 bases and J 3 bases; bases outside gene matches: 7. This chain's CDR3 is CASSDPGGVGYNSPLHF. The CDR3 DNA reads TGTGCCAGCAGTGACCCAGGGGGCGTAGGCTATAATTCACCCCTCCACTTT. The full variable domain, with the rest looked up from reference TRBV2 and TRBJ1-6, is EPEVTQTPSHQVTQMGQEVILRCVPISNHLYFYWYRQILGQKVEFLVSFYNNEISEKSEIFDDQFSVERPDGSNFTLKIRSTKLEDSAMYFCASSDPGGVGYNSPLHFGNGTRLTVT.

This clone appeared once. V usage is TRBV21-1 and J usage is TRBJ1-4. TRBV21-1 is a pseudogene. This CDR3 has 17 amino acids. The CDR3 DNA reads TGTGCCAGCAGCAAACCTCCTAGAAGGGATTATAATGAAAAACTGTTTTTT. Residues: CASSKPPRRDYNEKLFF.

This clone appeared a single time. The chain has TRBV28 and TRBJ2-1, with D unclear. This CDR3 spans 16 amino acids. Germline assignment: CDR1 MDHEN and CDR2 SYDVKM. The V gene lost 6 bases and the J gene lost 0 bases, with 15 bases spanning the gap. This CDR3 is CASSPSMWSSYNEQFF. The CDR3, as DNA: TGTGCCAGCAGCCCCAGCATGTGGTCCTCCTACAATGAGCAGTTCTTC.

This clone came up once. The rearrangement links TRBV18 to TRBJ2-1, with TRBD2 matching 8 bases. This CDR3 has 16 amino acids. V lost 4 bases, J lost 0 bases, and 5 bases stayed unmatched. Per the germline V gene, CDR1 is KGHSH and CDR2 is LQKENI. The CDR3 region has the DNA TGTGCCAGCTCACAAATAGCGGGGAGCTCCTACAATGAGCAGTTCTTC. Its protein is CASSQIAGSSYNEQFF. Full variable domain (rest looked up from reference TRBV18 and TRBJ2-1): NAGVMQNPRHLVRRRGQEARLRCSPMKGHSHVYWYRQLPEEGLKFMVYLQKENIIDESGMPKERFSAEFPKEGPSILRIQQVVRGDSAAYFCASSQIAGSSYNEQFFGPGTRLTVL.

The chain has TRBV6-1 and TRBJ2-5, with a tentative D call TRBD1 (5 bases). The V end lost 1 base, the J end lost 3 bases, and 6 bases lay between the germline ends. The CDR3 is 13 residues long. CDR1 is MNHNS and CDR2 is SASEGT in the germline V gene. In DNA form, the CDR3 reads TGTGCCAGCAGTGAAGTACAGGAAGAGACCCAGTACTTC. This sequence encodes CASSEVQEETQYF.

The V gene is TRBV19, the J gene TRBJ2-7, with D possibly TRBD2 on 5 matching bases. The CDR3 runs 14 residues. Germline V gene lookup returns CDR1 LNHDA and CDR2 SQIVND (reference sequence). Trimming cost V 1 base and J 3 bases, with 10 bases left between them. The CDR3 loop reads CASSIGGSNYEQYF. CDR3 DNA: TGTGCCAGTAGTATAGGAGGGTCTAACTACGAGCAGTACTTC.

J is TRBJ1-1 and V is TRBV5-4; 8 nucleotides align to TRBD1. CDR1 and CDR2 from the germline V gene are SGHNT and YYREEE (reference sequence). V trimming: 7 bases; J trimming: 5 bases; junction bases outside the gene matches: 7. This CDR3 comprises 13 residues. CDR3 sequence reads: CASSRTGLTEAFF. The CDR3 DNA reads as TGTGCCAGCTCCCGGACAGGGCTAACTGAAGCTTTCTTT.

V gene TRBV15 combines with J gene TRBJ2-5; maybe TRBD2 (5 bases). Trimming took 9 bases from V and 4 from J, leaving 15 bases between them. Germline-derived CDR1 and CDR2 are LNHNV and YYDKDF (reference sequence). This CDR3 comprises 13 residues. CDR3 loop: CATADVVGETQYF. The CDR3 nucleotides read TGTGCCACAGCGGACGTAGTAGGAGAGACCCAGTACTTC.

V is TRBV3-1 (or the pseudogene TRBV3-2) and J is TRBJ2-1; 8 nucleotides agree with TRBD1. The ends lost 3 bases at V and 10 bases at J; junction bases unmatched: 5. The CDR3 contains 13 residues. CDR1 and CDR2 from the germline V gene are LGHDT and YNNKEL (reference sequence). CDR3 sequence (DNA): TGTGCCAGCAGCCAGGACAGGGTCCGGGAGCAGTTCTTC. Protein sequence: CASSQDRVREQFF.

Only one count was recorded for this clone. CDR3: CASSYPGLAGGQSSYNEQFF. The CDR3 DNA follows: TGTGCCAGCAGTTACCCCGGACTAGCGGGAGGCCAGAGCTCCTACAATGAGCAGTTCTTC. V gene TRBV6-2 or TRBV6-3 combines with J gene TRBJ2-1, with 14 bases lining up with TRBD2. The CDR3 has 20 amino acids. The germline V gene has CDR1 MNHEY and CDR2 SVGEGT. Losses at the gene ends were 2 bases for V and 0 bases for J; bases not matched to a gene: 9.

Notes on this clone: Relative to the germline gene, one junction end is altered; a read error may explain this. This chain links TRBV10-3 with TRBJ1-4; D is unclear. The CDR3 loop spans 12 amino acids. CDR1 and CDR2 from the germline V gene are ENHRY and SYGVKD. The CDR3 DNA is TGTGCCATCAGTGAGCGGGGATTAGAGAGAGCATTT. Its translation: CAISERGLERAF.

The chain couples TRBV7-2 to TRBJ2-2; TRBD1 matches 8 bases. V lost 4 bases, J lost 1 base, and 5 bases stayed unmatched. This CDR3 region has 16 residues. The germline V gene has CDR1 SGHTA and CDR2 FQGNSA. Here the CDR3 reads CASSSGTGMNTGELFF. The DNA for the CDR3 is TGTGCCAGCAGCTCCGGGACAGGAATGAACACCGGGGAGCTGTTTTTT.

The chain joins TRBV6-1 to TRBJ1-2; D remains unclear. The V gene's germline CDR1 is MNHNS and CDR2 SASEGT. V was pared by 0 bases and J by 0 bases, with 8 bases between. The CDR3 totals 15 residues. This CDR3 is CASSEAQPPNYGYTF. CDR3 in DNA: TGTGCCAGCAGTGAAGCCCAGCCCCCTAACTATGGCTACACCTTC.

The CDR3, as DNA: TGTGCCAGTAGTGAGGGGACAGGGGGCGATGAGCAGTTCTTC. Translated, it gives CASSEGTGGDEQFF. This rearrangement joins TRBV19 to TRBJ2-1, with 12 positions matching TRBD1. In germline, CDR1 is LNHDA, CDR2 SQIVND (reference sequence). The junction had 4 bases not matched to a gene; V was cut back by 5 bases and J by 8 bases. This CDR3 has 14 residues.

This CDR3 is CASSYSAGLHGYTF. The CDR3 coding sequence is TGTGCCAGCAGTTACTCCGCAGGGCTCCATGGCTACACCTTC. V gene TRBV6-5 combines with J gene TRBJ1-2; possible D gene TRBD1, 5 bases. The CDR3 is 14 residues long. The V gene lost 0 bases and the J gene lost 6 bases, with 11 bases spanning the gap. Germline V gene sequence: CDR1 MNHEY, CDR2 SVGAGI.

The V call is TRBV18, the J call TRBJ1-3; the D gene is possibly TRBD1 (5 bases). Germline CDR1 is KGHSH and CDR2 is LQKENI. This CDR3 is built from 15 residues. Deletions cut 6 bases from V and 0 bases from J, with 12 bases between. The CDR3, as DNA: TGTGCCAGCTCCACGGGACGGTCCTCTGGAAACACCATATATTTT. Amino acid sequence: CASSTGRSSGNTIYF. Full variable domain (remainder filled in from reference TRBV18 and TRBJ1-3): NAGVMQNPRHLVRRRGQEARLRCSPMKGHSHVYWYRQLPEEGLKFMVYLQKENIIDESGMPKERFSAEFPKEGPSILRIQQVVRGDSAAYFCASSTGRSSGNTIYFGEGSWLTVV.

The chain employs TRBV6-2 or TRBV6-3 and TRBJ2-7, with 9 bases matching TRBD2. The V gene end was trimmed by 5 bases and the J gene end by 0 bases; junction bases not matched to a gene: 8. The CDR3 runs 16 residues. Germline V gives CDR1 MNHEY, CDR2 SVGEGT. The CDR3 DNA follows: TGTGCCAGCAGTGACCCTGTAGCGGGAGCCTCCTACGAGCAGTACTTC. Translating it yields CASSDPVAGASYEQYF.

The V call is TRBV4-1, the J call TRBJ2-1; D ambiguous. V was shortened by 3 bases and J by 3 bases, with 9 bases between the two germline ends. The CDR3 length is 14 residues. Germline loops: CDR1 MGHRA, CDR2 YSYEKL. The CDR3 here is CASSQSAYYNEQFF. CDR3 sequence (DNA): TGCGCCAGCAGCCAGTCGGCCTACTACAATGAGCAGTTCTTC.

The genes are TRBV6-2 or TRBV6-3 and TRBJ2-1; 8 bases are shared with TRBD2. Germline-derived CDR1 and CDR2 are MNHEY and SVGEGT. The CDR3 length is 15 residues. The V segment lost 6 bases and the J segment 5 bases; nucleotides outside the gene matches: 9. The CDR3 sequence: CASSPYVAGNNEQFF. The CDR3 DNA is TGTGCCAGCAGCCCCTACGTAGCGGGGAACAATGAGCAGTTCTTC.